The 26 T cell receptor beta chains below come from one sample, sequenced in a study of cytomegalovirus exposure and HLA in healthy donors. The method was immunoSEQ multiplex PCR; TCRdb's version includes in-frame clones alone and lacks a portion of them. Among approximately 120,000 clones listed, 94% were seen once. Material for sequencing was PBMCs. The receptors were gathered from a woman in her late teens or twenties in good health and CMV-seronegative.

CDR3 DNA sequence: TGTGCCAGTAGGTCTAGTAGCACAGATACGCAGTATTTT. It encodes CASRSSSTDTQYF. The J gene is TRBJ2-3, the V gene TRBV19, with D unclear. Germline values: CDR1 LNHDA, CDR2 SQIVND (reference sequence). Deletions cut 6 bases from V and 0 bases from J, with 7 bases between. The CDR3 runs to 13 residues.

The chain combines TRBV6-5 with TRBJ1-4, with TRBD1 matching 7 bases. The CDR3 length is 14 residues. Germline loops: CDR1 MNHEY, CDR2 SVGAGI. With 5 bases clipped from V and 4 bases from J, the junction kept 4 bases outside the gene matches. CDR3 amino acids: CASSRGQRNEKLFF. CDR3 nucleotide sequence: TGTGCCAGCAGTCGGGGACAGCGTAATGAAAAACTGTTTTTT.

V usage is TRBV19 and J usage is TRBJ1-2, with D maybe TRBD1 (6 bases). The germline V gene has CDR1 LNHDA and CDR2 SQIVND (reference sequence). The CDR3 loop spans 17 amino acids. Deletions cut 4 bases from V and 2 bases from J, with 20 bases between. The CDR3, as DNA: TGTGCCAGTAGTACCCAAACGGGGGGGGGCCCCAACTATGGCTACACCTTC. Amino acids: CASSTQTGGGPNYGYTF.

V is TRBV27 and J is TRBJ2-7; possible D gene TRBD1, 5 bases. Trimming removed 4 bases at V and 3 bases at J, with 13 bases between. This CDR3 is 14 amino acids long. CDR1 is MNHEY and CDR2 is SMNVEV in the germline V gene (reference sequence). The CDR3 reads CASSSTATNYEQYF. CDR3 in DNA: TGTGCCAGCAGTTCGACAGCTACAAACTACGAGCAGTACTTC.

The J gene is TRBJ1-4, the V gene TRBV15; 7 bases fit TRBD1. The CDR3 contains 16 residues. Germline values: CDR1 LNHNV, CDR2 YYDKDF (reference sequence). V dropped 0 bases and J dropped 4; count of bases not matched to a gene: 5. CDR3 sequence: CATSRDRGLGNEKLFF. CDR3 DNA sequence: TGTGCCACCAGCAGAGATAGGGGGCTGGGTAATGAAAAACTGTTTTTT.

The chain carries TRBV28 and TRBJ1-2, with D tentatively TRBD1 (5 bases). The CDR3 runs to 16 residues. Germline CDR1 and CDR2: MDHEN and SYDVKM. V was shortened by 6 bases and J by 0 bases, with 17 bases between the two germline ends. The CDR3 sequence: CASSGGDFKANYGYTF. CDR3 nucleotides: TGTGCCAGCAGCGGGGGGGATTTTAAAGCTAACTATGGCTACACCTTC.

The table lists this clone with a count of one. This chain's CDR3 is CASSKETGRNQPQHF. Here the CDR3 DNA reads TGTGCCAGCAGCAAAGAAACAGGGAGAAATCAGCCCCAGCATTTT. V is TRBV7-2 and J is TRBJ1-5; a possible D gene is TRBD1 (6 bases). There are 15 residues in the CDR3. The V end lost 5 bases, the J end lost 4 bases, and 15 bases lay between the germline ends. Germline CDR1 SGHTA, CDR2 FQGNSA.

The chain couples TRBV28 to TRBJ1-4; D is unresolved. The CDR3 is 16 residues long. Germline CDR1 MDHEN, CDR2 SYDVKM. V lost 6 bases and J lost 4, with 18 bases in between. DNA for the CDR3: TGTGCCAGCAGCCGACGCACAGAGACCCTTAATGAAAAACTGTTTTTT. Protein: CASSRRTETLNEKLFF.

This chain uses TRBV13 with TRBJ2-2, with 8 bases that match TRBD2. Germline V lookup: CDR1 PRHDT, CDR2 FYEKMQ (reference sequence). The length of the CDR3 is 17 residues. The ends lost 0 bases at V and 3 bases at J; junction bases unmatched: 6. In DNA, the CDR3 is TGTGCCAGCAGCTTAGGCCTTCAAGCGGGGGACACCGGGGAGCTGTTTTTT. It encodes CASSLGLQAGDTGELFF.

This clone was counted once. The V call is TRBV30, the J call TRBJ2-7, with 11 bases lining up with TRBD1. Germline V lookup: CDR1 GTSNPN, CDR2 SVGIG (reference sequence). V lost 2 bases, J lost 6 bases, and 6 bases stayed unmatched. CDR3 length equals 14 residues. The CDR3 bases are TGTGCCTGGAGTCACCGGGACAGGGGGTTCGAGCAGTACTTC. It yields the protein CAWSHRDRGFEQYF.

The V gene is TRBV6-1, the J gene TRBJ2-5, with D possibly being TRBD1 (5 bases). The CDR3 is 13 residues long. V was shortened by 5 bases and J by 4 bases, with 11 bases between the two germline ends. Germline V CDR1 and CDR2: MNHNS, SASEGT. The CDR3 sequence: CASSMQGTETQYF. CDR3 coding DNA: TGTGCCAGCAGTATGCAGGGTACAGAGACCCAGTACTTC.

The chain joins TRBV28 to TRBJ1-2, with D tentatively TRBD1 (6 bases). The V gene's germline CDR1 is MDHEN and CDR2 SYDVKM. CDR3 length: 13 amino acids. The germline V and J ends were trimmed by 4 bases and 7 bases, with 13 bases remaining between them. CDR3: CASSSGTFLGYTF. The CDR3 bases are TGTGCCAGCAGTTCCGGGACATTCCTTGGCTACACCTTC.

V gene TRBV29-1 combines with J gene TRBJ1-1; perhaps TRBD1 as D (6 bases). Per the germline V gene, CDR1 is SQVTM and CDR2 is ANQGSEA. V was cut by 6 bases and J by 11 bases, with 13 bases left in between. This CDR3 comprises 10 residues. DNA for the CDR3: TGCAGCGTCGTCGACAGGTCGGCTTTCTTT. Its translation is CSVVDRSAFF.

V and J are TRBV6-5 and TRBJ1-2; tentative D call: TRBD1 (5 bases). V lost 2 bases and J 6 bases, leaving 10 bases between the germline ends. CDR3 length: 13 amino acids. CDR1 and CDR2 (germline): MNHEY, SVGAGI. The CDR3 loop is CASSYRGTHGYTF. The DNA of the CDR3 is TGTGCCAGCAGTTACCGGGGGACCCATGGCTACACCTTC.

The V gene is TRBV6-5, the J gene TRBJ2-1; D call uncertain. The CDR3 loop spans 13 amino acids. Looked up from germline, CDR1 is MNHEY and CDR2 is SVGAGI. Trimming removed 4 bases from V and 7 bases from J, with 11 bases in between. CDR3 in DNA: TGTGCCAGCAGTTCCTTTGACTTAAATGAGCAGTTCTTC. Protein product: CASSSFDLNEQFF.

This clone has just one count. The chain has TRBV10-1 and TRBJ1-1; D perhaps matches TRBD1 (6 bases). Trimming removed 4 bases from V and 2 bases from J, with 8 bases in between. The CDR3 is made up of 13 amino acids. Germline lookup yields CDR1 WNHNN and CDR2 SYGVQD (reference sequence). CDR3 in amino acids: CASSGTVNTEAFF. DNA for the CDR3: TGCGCCAGCAGTGGGACAGTCAACACTGAAGCTTTCTTT.

The gene calls are TRBV6-1 and TRBJ2-7; 10 positions agree with TRBD1. Germline-derived CDR1 and CDR2 are MNHNS and SASEGT. The V segment lost 9 bases and the J segment 6 bases; nucleotides outside the gene matches: 11. This CDR3 contains 14 residues. CDR3 nucleotides: TGTGCCAGTACGACAGGGGGCGCCGGGGCCGAGCAGTACTTC. Protein: CASTTGGAGAEQYF.

The V call is TRBV2, the J call TRBJ1-4; 9 bases map to TRBD1. This CDR3 comprises 16 residues. Unmatched junction bases numbered 10, after V lost 6 bases and J lost 5 bases. The germline V gene encodes CDR1 SNHLY and CDR2 FYNNEI. The CDR3 sequence is CASRADRGPSNEKLFF. In DNA form, the CDR3 reads TGTGCCAGCAGGGCGGACAGGGGACCCTCGAATGAAAAACTGTTTTTT.

About this clone itself: The sample carries other DNA sequences with the same CDR3. The J gene is TRBJ2-1, the V gene TRBV5-1; D remains unclear. Germline V gene sequence: CDR1 SGHRS, CDR2 YFSETQ. Trimming removed 2 bases from V and 3 bases from J, with 6 bases in between. The CDR3 is 13 residues long. The CDR3: CASSLTDYNEQFF. Written as DNA, the CDR3 is TGCGCCAGCAGCTTAACAGACTACAATGAGCAGTTCTTC.

The V gene is TRBV7-9, the J gene TRBJ2-7; a possible D gene is TRBD2 (6 bases). There are 13 residues in the CDR3. The germline gives CDR1 SEHNR, CDR2 FQNEAQ (reference sequence). Trimming removed 3 bases from V and 5 bases from J, with 11 bases in between. In DNA form, the CDR3 reads TGTGCCAGCAGCTTGGGCGGGGACCACGAGCAGTACTTC. Protein product: CASSLGGDHEQYF.

CDR3 sequence reads: CASSESTGRDTQYF. CDR3 in DNA: TGCGCCAGCAGTGAGTCGACTGGGAGAGATACGCAGTATTTT. The chain recombines TRBV10-1 with TRBJ2-3; D possibly corresponds to TRBD2 (5 bases). This CDR3 spans 14 amino acids. The V gene lost 0 bases and the J gene lost 5 bases, with 9 bases spanning the gap. Germline CDR1 reads WNHNN; CDR2 reads SYGVQD (reference sequence).

V gene TRBV29-1 combines with J gene TRBJ1-1, with 11 bases aligning to TRBD1. The V segment lost 7 bases and the J segment 0 bases; nucleotides outside the gene matches: 7. Germline V gene sequence: CDR1 SQVTM, CDR2 ANQGSEA. The CDR3 covers 15 residues. DNA of the CDR3: TGCAGCGCTGGAGGGACAGGGGGTATGAACACTGAAGCTTTCTTT. Encoded protein: CSAGGTGGMNTEAFF. Using reference TRBV29-1 and TRBJ1-1 for the parts outside the CDR3, the full variable domain is SAVISQKPSRDICQRGTSLTIQCQVDSQVTMMFWYRQQPGQSLTLIATANQGSEATYESGFVIDKFPISRPNLTFSTLTVSNMSPEDSSIYLCSAGGTGGMNTEAFFGQGTRLTVV.

J is TRBJ2-1 and V is TRBV9; 9 bases are shared with TRBD2. The V segment lost 1 base and the J segment 7 bases; nucleotides outside the gene matches: 9. The CDR3 length is 16 residues. CDR1 and CDR2 from the germline V gene are SGDLS and YYNGEE. CDR3 protein: CASSVRSSGAKNEQFF. CDR3 DNA: TGTGCCAGCAGCGTACGTTCTAGCGGGGCTAAAAATGAGCAGTTCTTC. Full variable domain (outside the CDR3, taken from reference TRBV9 and TRBJ2-1): DSGVTQTPKHLITATGQRVTLRCSPRSGDLSVYWYQQSLDQGLQFLIQYYNGEERAKGNILERFSAQQFPDLHSELNLSSLELGDSALYFCASSVRSSGAKNEQFFGPGTRLTVL.

This clone was seen only once. V is TRBV28 and J is TRBJ1-5; D is unclear. This CDR3 spans 18 amino acids. CDR1 is MDHEN and CDR2 is SYDVKM in the germline V gene. V was pared by 2 bases and J by 0 bases, with 17 bases between. CDR3 protein: CASSLEVGGELSNQPQHF. CDR3 nucleotide sequence: TGTGCCAGCAGTTTAGAGGTGGGCGGGGAACTTAGCAATCAGCCCCAGCATTTT.

The rearrangement uses TRBV18 and TRBJ2-7, with 8 nucleotides matching TRBD1. This CDR3 is built from 15 residues. The V gene's germline CDR1 is KGHSH and CDR2 LQKENI. Trimming cost V 4 bases and J 6 bases; bases outside gene matches: 11. This CDR3 is CASSRGQGVPGEQYF. CDR3 sequence (DNA): TGTGCCAGCTCACGCGGACAGGGCGTACCCGGCGAGCAGTACTTC.

The genes are TRBV30 and TRBJ1-5, with a weak D call TRBD1 (6 bases). Per germline, CDR1 GTSNPN and CDR2 SVGIG (reference sequence). Trimming stripped 1 base from V and 3 bases from J, with 10 bases between. The CDR3 length is 14 residues. The CDR3 loop reads CAWSAQGTNQPQHF. The DNA for the CDR3 is TGTGCCTGGAGTGCGCAGGGGACCAATCAGCCCCAGCATTTT.